This TCR beta chain is from a study of blood T cell repertoires in COVID-19. About the study: Material from acute and convalescent COVID-19 was sourced from the United States, Italy and Spain. In each case, the material was cDNA or gDNA derived from T cells, B-cell-depleted T cells, or PBMCs.

CDR3 length: 14 residues. Under the authors' procedure: Nucleated cell number was recorded as an estimate derived from reference gene primer amplification. Clones were read by immunoSEQ multiplex PCR, and TCRdb kept only the in-frame ones, dropping some. The DNA was the basis for D and trimming; V, J and clone size are from that table. This sample yields about 210,000 clones, of which 81% are seen a single time; 8.5% to 10% belongs to the top ten. The source of this sequence is a woman aged 45-65 years with acute COVID-19. V usage is TRBV21-1 and J usage is TRBJ2-5; the table's D call of TRBD2 was not tested on the DNA. TRBV21-1 is a pseudogene segment. Sequences were obtained from PBMCs or T cells enriched from blood (not recorded which). CDR3 region: CASSGEGHPETQYF. For the CDR3, the DNA is TGTGCCAGCAGCGGGGAGGGACACCCAGAGACCCAGTACTTC.